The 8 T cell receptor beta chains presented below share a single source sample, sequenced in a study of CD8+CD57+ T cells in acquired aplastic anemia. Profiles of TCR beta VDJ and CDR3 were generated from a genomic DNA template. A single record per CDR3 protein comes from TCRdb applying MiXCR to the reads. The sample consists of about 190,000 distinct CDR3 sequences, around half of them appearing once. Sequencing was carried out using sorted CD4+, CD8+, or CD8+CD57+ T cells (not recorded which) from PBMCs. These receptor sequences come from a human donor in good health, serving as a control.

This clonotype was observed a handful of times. CDR3 amino acids: CASSPRGSGGAGNEQFF. DNA of the CDR3: TGTGCCAGCAGCCCTAGGGGTAGCGGGGGGGCCGGCAATGAGCAGTTCTTC. The chain joins TRBV6-2 or TRBV6-3 to TRBJ2-1; 11 bases are shared with TRBD2. CDR3 length: 17 amino acids. The germline CDR1 and CDR2 sequences are MNHEY and SVGEGT. V trimming: 6 bases; J trimming: 6 bases; junction bases outside the gene matches: 13.

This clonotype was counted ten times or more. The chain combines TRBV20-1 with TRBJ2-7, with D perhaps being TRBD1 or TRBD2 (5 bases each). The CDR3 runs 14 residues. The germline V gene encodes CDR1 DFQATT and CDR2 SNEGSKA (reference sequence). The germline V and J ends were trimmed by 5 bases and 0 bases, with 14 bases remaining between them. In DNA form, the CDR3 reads TGCAGTGCTCCCGGGACCCCGAGCTCCTACGAGCAGTACTTC. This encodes CSAPGTPSSYEQYF.

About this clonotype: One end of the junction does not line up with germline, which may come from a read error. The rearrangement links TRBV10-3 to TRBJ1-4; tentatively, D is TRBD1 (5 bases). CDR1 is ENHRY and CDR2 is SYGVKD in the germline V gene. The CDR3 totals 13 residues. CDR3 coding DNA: TGTGCCTCCAGCGGGGGGGAGAATGGAAAACTGTCTTTT. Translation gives CASSGGENGKLSF.

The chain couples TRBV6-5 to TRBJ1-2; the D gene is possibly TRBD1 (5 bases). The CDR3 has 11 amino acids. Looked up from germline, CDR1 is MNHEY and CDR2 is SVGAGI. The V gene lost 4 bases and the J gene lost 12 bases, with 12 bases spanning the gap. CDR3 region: CASSSRGFHTF. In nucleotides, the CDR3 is TGTGCCAGCAGTTCTAGGGGATTTCACACCTTC.

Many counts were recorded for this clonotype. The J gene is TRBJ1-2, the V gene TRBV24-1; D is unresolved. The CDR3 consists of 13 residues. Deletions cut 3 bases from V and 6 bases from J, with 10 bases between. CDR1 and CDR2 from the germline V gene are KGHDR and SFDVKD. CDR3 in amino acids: CATSDLAQNGYTF. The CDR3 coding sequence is TGTGCCACCAGTGATCTAGCCCAAAATGGCTACACCTTC.

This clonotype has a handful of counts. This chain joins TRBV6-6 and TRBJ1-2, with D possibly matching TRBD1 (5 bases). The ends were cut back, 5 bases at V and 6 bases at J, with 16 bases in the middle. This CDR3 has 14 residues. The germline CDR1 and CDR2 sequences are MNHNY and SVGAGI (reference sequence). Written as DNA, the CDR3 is TGTGCCAGCAGTCCAAATGACGGGGGTAATGGCTACACCTTC. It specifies CASSPNDGGNGYTF.

The CDR3 DNA reads as TGTGCCAGCAGTGACCGGGGGATCACAGATACGCAGTATTTT. Residues: CASSDRGITDTQYF. V gene TRBV2 combines with J gene TRBJ2-3; D is possibly TRBD2 (6 bases). CDR1 is SNHLY, CDR2 FYNNEI, per germline. The V end lost 3 bases, the J end lost 2 bases, and 9 bases lay between the germline ends. The CDR3 loop spans 14 amino acids.

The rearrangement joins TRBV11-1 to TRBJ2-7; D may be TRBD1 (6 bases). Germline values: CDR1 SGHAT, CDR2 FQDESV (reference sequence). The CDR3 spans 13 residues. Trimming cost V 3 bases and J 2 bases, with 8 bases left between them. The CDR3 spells CASSLNRAYEQYV. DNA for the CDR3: TGTGCCAGCAGCTTGAACAGGGCCTACGAGCAGTACGTC.